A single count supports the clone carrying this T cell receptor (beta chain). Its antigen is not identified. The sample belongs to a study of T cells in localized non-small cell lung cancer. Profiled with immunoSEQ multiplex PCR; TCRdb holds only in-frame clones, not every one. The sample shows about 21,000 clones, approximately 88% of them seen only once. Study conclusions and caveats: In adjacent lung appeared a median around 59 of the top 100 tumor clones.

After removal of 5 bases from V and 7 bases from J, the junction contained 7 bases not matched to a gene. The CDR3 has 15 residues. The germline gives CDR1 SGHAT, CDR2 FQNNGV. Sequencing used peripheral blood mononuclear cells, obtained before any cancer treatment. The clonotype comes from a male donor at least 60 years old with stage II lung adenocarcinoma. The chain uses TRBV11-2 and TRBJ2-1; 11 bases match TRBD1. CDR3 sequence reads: CASSPWTGGENEQFF. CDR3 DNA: TGTGCCAGCAGCCCCTGGACAGGGGGCGAAAATGAGCAGTTCTTC.